Below, 26 T cell receptor beta chains from the same sample are listed, as sequenced in a study of regulatory dendritic cells for organ transplantation. Clones were read by immunoSEQ multiplex PCR, and TCRdb kept only the in-frame ones, dropping some. Among tens of thousands of clones, roughly 69% were seen once, and the ten largest hold about 0.96%. Specimen: memory CD4+ T cells from blood. The subset was: CD45RO+ memory T cells. The receptor source for this set is a human donor in good health.

The genes are TRBV6-5 and TRBJ1-5; 12 nucleotides align to TRBD1. Germline V CDR1 and CDR2: MNHEY, SVGAGI. CDR3 length: 15 residues. V shed 6 bases and J 7 bases; nucleotides not matched to a gene: 7. The CDR3, as DNA: TGTGCCAGCAGCCTTACCGGGACAGGGGGCCAGCCCCAGCATTTT. Encoded protein: CASSLTGTGGQPQHF.

This clone has a handful of counts. The rearrangement uses TRBV7-2 and TRBJ1-2; TRBD1 might be the D (5 bases). This CDR3 comprises 13 residues. Germline V gene data show CDR1 as SGHTA and CDR2 as FQGNSA. The germline V and J ends were trimmed by 5 bases and 5 bases, with 12 bases remaining between them. The CDR3 reads CASSPTATYGYTF. CDR3 sequence (DNA): TGTGCCAGCAGCCCGACAGCTACATATGGCTACACCTTC.

The chain joins TRBV27 to TRBJ2-2, with D hard to call. The V end lost 1 base, the J end lost 0 bases, and 6 bases lay between the germline ends. The CDR3 runs to 15 residues. Germline CDR1 reads MNHEY; CDR2 reads SMNVEV (reference sequence). This CDR3 reads CASSLFNPNTGELFF. The CDR3 region has the DNA TGTGCCAGCAGTTTATTCAATCCGAACACCGGGGAGCTGTTTTTT.

J is TRBJ2-3 and V is TRBV5-6; tentatively, D is TRBD1 (6 bases). V was trimmed by 4 bases and J by 2 bases, leaving 11 bases between them. Germline V gene sequence: CDR1 SGHDT, CDR2 YYEEEE. The CDR3 extends over 14 amino acids. The CDR3 sequence: CASSPGHYTDTQYF. The CDR3 DNA reads as TGTGCCAGCAGCCCGGGACACTACACAGATACGCAGTATTTT.

V usage is TRBV13 and J usage is TRBJ1-2, with D unclear. V was shortened by 5 bases and J by 4 bases, with 11 bases between the two germline ends. Germline CDR1 reads PRHDT; CDR2 reads FYEKMQ (reference sequence). CDR3 length equals 13 residues. For the CDR3, the DNA is TGTGCCAGCAGCCGACTTCTGGCCTATGGCTACACCTTC. Encoded protein: CASSRLLAYGYTF.

This clone turned up a few times. The chain recombines TRBV18 with TRBJ1-5; weak D call: TRBD1 (6 bases). This CDR3 region has 15 residues. Germline V gene lookup returns CDR1 KGHSH and CDR2 LQKENI. The V gene lost 2 bases and the J gene lost 6 bases, with 14 bases spanning the gap. The CDR3 reads CASSPIQGRGQPQHF. CDR3 sequence (DNA): TGTGCCAGCTCACCAATACAGGGAAGGGGTCAGCCCCAGCATTTT.

The CDR3 sequence: CASSKTLSDRANYGYTF. The CDR3 DNA reads TGTGCCAGCAGCAAAACCTTATCGGACAGGGCTAACTATGGCTACACCTTC. The rearrangement joins TRBV27 to TRBJ1-2, with 8 bases fitting TRBD1. Germline-derived CDR1 and CDR2 are MNHEY and SMNVEV (reference sequence). This CDR3 is built from 17 residues. With 6 bases clipped from V and 0 bases from J, the junction kept 12 bases outside the gene matches.

Only one count was recorded for this clone. The V gene is TRBV18, the J gene TRBJ1-4; 9 nucleotides agree with TRBD1. After removal of 2 bases from V and 8 bases from J, the junction contained 6 bases not matched to a gene. The CDR3 covers 15 residues. CDR1 is KGHSH, CDR2 LQKENI, per germline. The CDR3 protein is CASSPEGQGGEKLFF. Written as DNA, the CDR3 is TGTGCCAGCTCACCAGAGGGACAGGGAGGGGAAAAACTGTTTTTT.

V gene TRBV4-2 combines with J gene TRBJ1-5, with 8 bases identical to TRBD1. J lost 4 bases, V lost 4 bases, and 6 bases had no gene match. This CDR3 contains 15 residues. Germline lookup yields CDR1 LGHNA and CDR2 YNFKEQ. The CDR3 is CASSPRTGTNQPQHF. In DNA form, the CDR3 reads TGTGCCAGCAGCCCGCGGACAGGGACGAATCAGCCCCAGCATTTT.

This chain connects TRBV7-8 to TRBJ2-5, with D hard to call. The CDR3 has 14 amino acids. Trimming stripped 4 bases from V and 2 bases from J, with 11 bases between. Germline V gene lookup returns CDR1 SGHVS and CDR2 FQNEAQ. The CDR3 DNA sequence: TGTGCCAGCAGCTCTCTGACTCTGCAAGAGACCCAGTACTTC. This translates into CASSSLTLQETQYF.

The chain employs TRBV7-3 and TRBJ2-3; the match to TRBD2 covers 7 bases. The CDR3 covers 15 residues. With V trimmed by 5 bases and J by 3 bases, 8 bases remained unmatched. The germline gives CDR1 SGHTA, CDR2 FQGTGA. Here the CDR3 DNA reads TGTGCCAGCAGCACCTGGACTAGAAAGACAGATACGCAGTATTTT. Translation: CASSTWTRKTDTQYF.

The J gene is TRBJ1-2, the V gene TRBV6-6; 10 bases are a match to TRBD1. V lost 6 bases, J lost 8 bases, and 9 bases stayed unmatched. Germline lookup yields CDR1 MNHNY and CDR2 SVGAGI (reference sequence). This CDR3 is built from 14 residues. Here the CDR3 DNA reads TGTGCCAGCAGGGATCTGGGACAGGGGTACGGCTACACCTTC. It specifies CASRDLGQGYGYTF.

The chain links TRBV5-6 to TRBJ2-5, with 10 positions matching TRBD1. This CDR3 has 15 residues. Germline V gene sequence: CDR1 SGHDT, CDR2 YYEEEE. The V gene end was trimmed by 0 bases and the J gene end by 5 bases; junction bases not matched to a gene: 4. Here the CDR3 DNA reads TGTGCCAGCAGCTTGGAGACAGGGGGCGCGGAGACCCAGTACTTC. Its translation: CASSLETGGAETQYF.

This clone occurred a few times. The V and J genes are TRBV9 and TRBJ1-2, with 8 bases lining up with TRBD1. The CDR3 is 14 amino acids. Germline CDR1 reads SGDLS; CDR2 reads YYNGEE. V dropped 4 bases and J dropped 3; count of bases not matched to a gene: 5. The CDR3 loop reads CASSFHRGDYGYTF. The CDR3 region has the DNA TGTGCCAGCAGCTTCCACAGGGGGGACTATGGCTACACCTTC.

This chain connects TRBV5-4 to TRBJ1-1, with unresolved D. Germline values: CDR1 SGHNT, CDR2 YYREEE (reference sequence). V gave up 4 bases and J gave up 1 base, with 8 bases separating them. This CDR3 is 13 amino acids long. CDR3: CASSTAANTEAFF. CDR3 nucleotides: TGTGCCAGCAGCACGGCGGCGAACACTGAAGCTTTCTTT.

This chain connects TRBV7-6 to TRBJ2-5, with TRBD1 matching over 9 bases. The J segment lost 5 bases and the V segment lost 5 bases, leaving 6 bases of the junction unmatched. Looked up from germline, CDR1 is SGHVS and CDR2 is FNYEAQ. The CDR3 totals 14 residues. CDR3 loop: CASSIGQGRETQYF. The CDR3 DNA follows: TGTGCCAGCAGCATAGGACAGGGGCGGGAGACCCAGTACTTC.

This clone was recorded a few times. The chain uses TRBV2 and TRBJ2-7; unclear D gene. Looked up from germline, CDR1 is SNHLY and CDR2 is FYNNEI. V gave up 3 bases and J gave up 0 bases, with 9 bases separating them. CDR3 length: 14 amino acids. In DNA, the CDR3 is TGTGCCAGCAGTGAGGCGGCGGACTCCTACGAGCAGTACTTC. Protein sequence: CASSEAADSYEQYF.

The chain links TRBV19 to TRBJ2-1, with TRBD1 matching over 8 bases. Trimming cost V 7 bases and J 7 bases; bases outside gene matches: 12. This CDR3 comprises 15 residues. Germline V gene lookup returns CDR1 LNHDA and CDR2 SQIVND (reference sequence). In nucleotides, the CDR3 is TGTGCCAGTAACCGGCCGGGACAGGTACGGAATGAGCAGTTCTTC. Protein sequence: CASNRPGQVRNEQFF.

V gene TRBV15 combines with J gene TRBJ2-3; TRBD2 matches 9 bases. Germline loops: CDR1 LNHNV, CDR2 YYDKDF (reference sequence). The CDR3 contains 13 residues. The J segment lost 3 bases and the V segment lost 9 bases, leaving 4 bases of the junction unmatched. The CDR3 reads CATAGGPTDTQYF. DNA for the CDR3: TGTGCCACGGCGGGGGGGCCTACAGATACGCAGTATTTT. The whole variable domain, remainder taken from reference TRBV15 and TRBJ2-3, is DAMVIQNPRYQVTQFGKPVTLSCSQTLNHNVMYWYQQKSSQAPKLLFHYYDKDFNNEADTPDNFQSRRPNTSFCFLDIRSPGLGDTAMYLCATAGGPTDTQYFGPGTRLTVL.

This clone was seen a few times. The chain carries TRBV7-8 and TRBJ1-5, with 8 bases lining up with TRBD1. The CDR3 is made up of 14 amino acids. Trimming took 5 bases from V and 7 from J; bases not matched to a gene: 7. The germline gives CDR1 SGHVS, CDR2 FQNEAQ. CDR3 coding DNA: TGTGCCAGCAGCCTACAGGGGGAACAGCAGCCCCAGCATTTT. This sequence encodes CASSLQGEQQPQHF.

The chain uses TRBV5-4 and TRBJ1-1, with 8 bases identical to TRBD1. This CDR3 comprises 12 residues. Germline lookup yields CDR1 SGHNT and CDR2 YYREEE (reference sequence). The trim removed 4 bases at V and 8 bases at J, leaving 4 bases unmatched. CDR3: CASSTRGREAFF. The CDR3 DNA is TGTGCCAGCAGCACCAGGGGGCGGGAAGCTTTCTTT.

V gene TRBV11-3 combines with J gene TRBJ2-1; D is possibly TRBD2 (5 bases). Germline loops: CDR1 SGHNT, CDR2 YENEEA. Between the trimmed V and J ends, which lost 3 bases and 3 bases, there was a span of 6 bases. The CDR3 contains 13 residues. The CDR3 sequence is CASSFRGYNEQFF. The CDR3 bases are TGTGCCAGCAGCTTTCGGGGCTACAATGAGCAGTTCTTC.

The rearrangement joins TRBV5-5 to TRBJ2-1, with a possible D match to TRBD1 (5 bases). Germline loops: CDR1 SGHKS, CDR2 YYEKEE (reference sequence). Trimming removed 4 bases from V and 7 bases from J, with 21 bases in between. The CDR3 runs 16 residues. The CDR3 DNA sequence: TGTGCCAGCAGCCCCTTTTCCTCGGCAGGGTCGAATGAGCAGTTCTTC. This gives the protein CASSPFSSAGSNEQFF.

V and J are TRBV5-1 and TRBJ2-7; 7 nucleotides align to TRBD1. This CDR3 contains 14 residues. Germline CDR1 reads SGHRS; CDR2 reads YFSETQ. Trimming took 7 bases from V and 4 from J; bases not matched to a gene: 11. This CDR3 reads CASRRIGGEYEQYF. The DNA for the CDR3 is TGCGCCAGCCGTAGGATAGGGGGCGAATACGAGCAGTACTTC.

Relative to its sample, this clone is medium-sized (0.01 to 0.1%). The chain uses TRBV7-7 and TRBJ2-5; tentatively, D is TRBD2 (7 bases). The CDR3 runs to 14 residues. Trimming cost V 2 bases and J 5 bases, with 12 bases left between them. CDR1 and CDR2 (germline): SSHAT, FNYEAQ (reference sequence). CDR3 protein: CASSLTGGAETQYF. The CDR3 nucleotides read TGTGCCAGCAGCTTAACGGGGGGCGCGGAGACCCAGTACTTC.

V gene TRBV5-1 combines with J gene TRBJ2-7; TRBD2 aligns across 14 bases. This CDR3 contains 16 residues. CDR1 and CDR2 (germline): SGHRS, YFSETQ. Trimming took 4 bases from V and 2 from J; bases not matched to a gene: 5. CDR3 residues: CASSGGLAGAAYEQYF. The CDR3 DNA sequence: TGCGCCAGCAGCGGGGGACTAGCGGGGGCCGCCTACGAGCAGTACTTC.